These 27 T cell receptor beta chains were sequenced from one sample in a study of cytomegalovirus exposure and HLA in healthy donors. PCR involved 60 Vbeta and 13 Jbeta primers. Generated by immunoSEQ multiplex PCR, the TCRdb table keeps only in-frame clones and is missing some. This sample has about 170,000 clones; 75% to 90% occur once, and the top ten carry approximately 2.4%. Sequencing was performed on PBMCs. The receptors originated from a male donor in good health and CMV-seronegative.

The chain joins TRBV2 to TRBJ1-2; D unresolved. Germline V gene data show CDR1 as SNHLY and CDR2 as FYNNEI. CDR3 length: 16 amino acids. Trimming removed 4 bases at V and 4 bases at J, with 19 bases between. For the CDR3, the DNA is TGTGCCAGCAGTGGAACGACAAGTTCGTTTCTCTATGGCTACACCTTC. Amino acids: CASSGTTSSFLYGYTF.

The V gene is TRBV7-9, the J gene TRBJ2-3, with 9 bases aligning to TRBD2. Germline V gene sequence: CDR1 SEHNR, CDR2 FQNEAQ (reference sequence). V gave up 5 bases and J gave up 6 bases; unmatched junction bases: 12. CDR3 size: 16 residues. This CDR3 is CASSPRGGGAVDTQYF. For the CDR3, the DNA is TGTGCCAGCAGCCCAAGGGGCGGGGGGGCCGTGGATACGCAGTATTTT.

This clone has a handful of counts. This rearrangement joins TRBV6-5 to TRBJ1-6; 9 bases map to TRBD1. The V gene's germline CDR1 is MNHEY and CDR2 SVGAGI. J was trimmed by 10 bases and V by 6 bases; bases with no gene match: 7. This CDR3 is built from 14 residues. CDR3 amino acids: CASRSNRGRSPLHF. The CDR3 nucleotides read TGTGCCAGCAGGTCCAACAGGGGGCGATCACCCCTCCACTTT.

The genes are TRBV7-9 and TRBJ1-2; D might be TRBD1 (6 bases). The CDR3 has 17 amino acids. V was shortened by 5 bases and J by 0 bases, with 19 bases between the two germline ends. In germline, CDR1 is SEHNR, CDR2 FQNEAQ (reference sequence). CDR3 DNA sequence: TGTGCCAGCAGCCTAGGAGAGGGGGAATCAGCTAACTATGGCTACACCTTC. It is translated as CASSLGEGESANYGYTF. The whole variable domain, filled in from reference TRBV7-9 and TRBJ1-2, reads DTGVSQNPRHKITKRGQNVTFRCDPISEHNRLYWYRQTLGQGPEFLTYFQNEAQLEKSRLLSDRFSAERPKGSFSTLEIQRTEQGDSAMYLCASSLGEGESANYGYTFGSGTRLTVV.

V usage is TRBV5-1 and J usage is TRBJ2-5, with TRBD2 matching 10 bases. The CDR3 loop spans 17 amino acids. Germline lookup yields CDR1 SGHRS and CDR2 YFSETQ. The ends lost 4 bases at V and 0 bases at J; junction bases unmatched: 9. As DNA, the CDR3 is TGCGCCAGCAGCCCCAGGACTAGCGGCCGGTACCAAGAGACCCAGTACTTC. Translation gives CASSPRTSGRYQETQYF.

This clone occurred a few times. The rearrangement uses TRBV2 and TRBJ1-2; a weak D match, TRBD1 (6 bases). Germline CDR1 SNHLY, CDR2 FYNNEI. The V end was cut by 7 bases, the J end by 7 bases, with 10 bases between. The CDR3 sequence is 11 residues long. CDR3: CASTYRAGYTF. CDR3 coding DNA: TGTGCCAGCACATACAGGGCTGGCTACACCTTC.

V gene TRBV5-1 combines with J gene TRBJ1-2; D unresolved. V was trimmed by 2 bases and J by 2 bases, leaving 10 bases between them. The CDR3 runs to 14 residues. Germline V lookup: CDR1 SGHRS, CDR2 YFSETQ. CDR3 loop: CASSFDLLNYGYTF. The CDR3 DNA follows: TGCGCCAGCAGCTTCGATCTCCTAAACTATGGCTACACCTTC.

The rearrangement uses TRBV5-8 and TRBJ2-5; TRBD2 agrees at 8 bases. J gave up 4 bases and V 0 bases, and 8 bases lay outside the gene matches. This CDR3 region has 16 residues. Per germline, CDR1 SGHTS and CDR2 YDEGEE. CDR3 protein: CASSLGGITSGETQYF. Written as DNA, the CDR3 is TGTGCCAGCAGCTTGGGGGGCATAACTAGCGGAGAGACCCAGTACTTC. The variable domain in full, completed from reference TRBV5-8 and TRBJ2-5, reads EAGVTQSPTHLIKTRGQQATLRCSPISGHTSVYWYQQALGLGLQFLLWYDEGEERNRGNFPPRFSGRQFPNYSSELNVNALELEDSALYLCASSLGGITSGETQYFGPGTRLLVL.

This clone was seen a single time. V gene TRBV4-1 combines with J gene TRBJ1-6; a weak D match, TRBD1 (6 bases). The CDR3 has 16 amino acids. Germline assignment: CDR1 MGHRA and CDR2 YSYEKL. V was pared by 1 base and J by 7 bases, with 14 bases between. The CDR3 loop is CASSQGAGVRNSPLHF. In DNA form, the CDR3 reads TGCGCCAGCAGCCAAGGGGCAGGGGTTAGGAATTCACCCCTCCACTTT.

The genes are TRBV2 and TRBJ1-6; D is undetermined. This CDR3 spans 14 amino acids. V was shortened by 6 bases and J by 5 bases, with 11 bases between the two germline ends. Germline CDR1 reads SNHLY; CDR2 reads FYNNEI. This chain's CDR3 is CASSDGTDNSPLHF. The CDR3 region has the DNA TGTGCCAGCAGCGACGGCACAGATAATTCACCCCTCCACTTT.

The chain joins TRBV7-2 to TRBJ2-1; TRBD2 agrees at 8 bases. Germline V gene sequence: CDR1 SGHTA, CDR2 FQGNSA. Unmatched junction bases numbered 11, after V lost 1 base and J lost 9 bases. The CDR3 runs 16 residues. CDR3 nucleotide sequence: TGTGCCAGCAGCTTAGTGGGTAGCGGGGCACGTTTTGAGCAGTTCTTC. This translates into CASSLVGSGARFEQFF.

The genes are TRBV2 and TRBJ1-5; D gene ambiguous. The V gene lost 0 bases and the J gene lost 0 bases, with 6 bases spanning the gap. Germline V gene sequence: CDR1 SNHLY, CDR2 FYNNEI. The CDR3 totals 15 residues. CDR3 residues: CASSEARDSNQPQHF. For the CDR3, the DNA is TGTGCCAGCAGTGAAGCGCGGGATAGCAATCAGCCCCAGCATTTT.

The rearrangement joins TRBV14 to TRBJ1-2, with D possibly TRBD1 on 6 matching bases. CDR3 length: 15 amino acids. Trimming left V 0 bases short and J 7 bases short, with 15 bases between. CDR1 is SGHDN and CDR2 is FVKESK in the germline V gene. The CDR3 loop is CASSQDFGGLFGYTF. The CDR3 DNA is TGTGCCAGCAGCCAAGATTTCGGGGGGCTCTTTGGCTACACCTTC.

The CDR3 region has the DNA TGTGCCATCAGTGATTGGGGAGCCGAAAGCGAGCAGTACTTC. Protein: CAISDWGAESEQYF. V usage is TRBV10-3 and J usage is TRBJ2-7, with D possibly being TRBD2 (5 bases). Germline CDR1 and CDR2: ENHRY and SYGVKD. The ends were cut back, 3 bases at V and 6 bases at J, with 15 bases in the middle. This CDR3 has 14 amino acids.

This chain joins TRBV7-8 and TRBJ1-2; 8 bases fit TRBD1. CDR3 length equals 14 residues. Germline CDR1 is SGHVS and CDR2 is FQNEAQ. Trimming cost V 10 bases and J 2 bases; bases outside gene matches: 9. The CDR3 reads CAISPGQANYGYTF. CDR3 coding DNA: TGTGCCATCTCCCCGGGACAGGCGAACTATGGCTACACCTTC.

The chain uses TRBV4-3 and TRBJ1-1; TRBD1 agrees at 7 bases. Germline V gives CDR1 LGHNA, CDR2 YSLEER. This CDR3 contains 17 residues. The junction had 15 bases not matched to a gene; V was cut back by 6 bases and J by 2 bases. CDR3 sequence (DNA): TGCGCCAGCAGGGCACGGACCACAGGGGCAGCTAACACTGAAGCTTTCTTT. This codes for CASRARTTGAANTEAFF.

The V call is TRBV25-1, the J call TRBJ1-6, with D hard to call. With 0 bases removed from V and 7 bases from J, the gap between germline ends came to 4 bases. The length of the CDR3 is 13 residues. Germline CDR1 is MGHDK and CDR2 is SYGVNS. CDR3 nucleotides: TGTGCCAGCAGTGAATATGAGAATTCACCCCTCCACTTT. It encodes CASSEYENSPLHF.

The chain is built from TRBV4-1 and TRBJ2-7; TRBD1 aligns across 10 bases. Per germline, CDR1 MGHRA and CDR2 YSYEKL. Trimming removed 0 bases from V and 7 bases from J; junction bases left unmatched: 12. CDR3 length equals 17 residues. CDR3 sequence: CASSQDRTGGLLGEQYF. In DNA form, the CDR3 reads TGCGCCAGCAGCCAAGATAGGACAGGGGGACTGCTAGGTGAGCAGTACTTC.

The chain uses TRBV4-1 and TRBJ1-1; D is undetermined. V was trimmed by 4 bases and J by 1 base, leaving 19 bases between them. CDR3 size: 17 residues. Germline lookup yields CDR1 MGHRA and CDR2 YSYEKL. The CDR3 DNA reads TGCGCCAGCAGCCTCAATCCGTCTGTGCGGCAGAACACTGAAGCTTTCTTT. Translated: CASSLNPSVRQNTEAFF.

This chain uses TRBV10-2 with TRBJ1-5; 7 nucleotides align to TRBD1. Germline trimming cut 2 bases from V and 2 bases from J; bases unmatched to any gene: 0. Germline V CDR1 and CDR2: WSHSY, SAAADI. The CDR3 length is 14 residues. The CDR3: CASSETGGNQPQHF. CDR3 nucleotide sequence: TGCGCCAGCAGTGAGACAGGGGGCAATCAGCCCCAGCATTTT.

This clone was found a few times. V usage is TRBV5-1 and J usage is TRBJ1-1, with D unresolved. Germline-derived CDR1 and CDR2 are SGHRS and YFSETQ. V lost 5 bases, J lost 0 bases, and 11 bases lay in between. This CDR3 is 14 amino acids long. The CDR3, as DNA: TGCGCCAGCAGATTACACGATATGAACACTGAAGCTTTCTTT. Its protein is CASRLHDMNTEAFF.

The chain is built from TRBV6-1 and TRBJ2-1, with a tentative D call TRBD2 (5 bases). The CDR3 runs 15 residues. The V end was cut by 3 bases, the J end by 8 bases, with 17 bases between. Per germline, CDR1 MNHNS and CDR2 SASEGT. The CDR3 is CASSDRLSLIDEQFF. The CDR3 DNA reads TGTGCCAGCAGTGATCGACTAAGCCTCATCGATGAGCAGTTCTTC.

J is TRBJ2-5 and V is TRBV10-1, with TRBD2 identical over 13 bases. CDR3 length equals 16 residues. CDR1 and CDR2 (germline): WNHNN, SYGVQD (reference sequence). V shed 0 bases, J shed 5 bases, and the junction held 3 bases outside the gene matches. The CDR3 spells CASSESTSGGLETQYF. The CDR3 nucleotides read TGCGCCAGCAGTGAGTCGACTAGCGGGGGGTTGGAGACCCAGTACTTC.

This rearrangement joins TRBV6-5 to TRBJ2-5; possible D gene TRBD1, 6 bases. The CDR3 is 13 amino acids. CDR1 is MNHEY and CDR2 is SVGAGI in the germline V gene. The V end lost 5 bases, the J end lost 5 bases, and 12 bases lay between the germline ends. The CDR3 bases are TGTGCCAGCAGTGTACAGGGCAGGGAGACCCAGTACTTC. This gives the protein CASSVQGRETQYF.

The chain recombines TRBV7-9 with TRBJ2-5; 7 bases map to TRBD1. V shed 3 bases, J shed 5 bases, and the junction held 6 bases outside the gene matches. Germline V lookup: CDR1 SEHNR, CDR2 FQNEAQ (reference sequence). CDR3 size: 14 residues. CDR3 region: CASSFSTGVETQYF. CDR3 bases: TGTGCCAGCAGCTTTTCTACAGGGGTCGAGACCCAGTACTTC.

The CDR3 protein is CASSEYGSQGFGETQYF. Written as DNA, the CDR3 is TGTGCCAGCAGTGAATATGGGTCCCAGGGGTTTGGGGAGACCCAGTACTTC. This chain connects TRBV25-1 to TRBJ2-5, with a tentative D call TRBD1 (6 bases). CDR3 size: 17 residues. In germline, CDR1 is MGHDK, CDR2 SYGVNS. The ends were cut back, 0 bases at V and 5 bases at J, with 19 bases in the middle.

This rearrangement joins TRBV7-9 to TRBJ1-2; D unresolved. The V end lost 3 bases, the J end lost 7 bases, and 18 bases lay between the germline ends. The CDR3 loop spans 15 amino acids. CDR1 is SEHNR, CDR2 FQNEAQ, per germline (reference sequence). The CDR3 reads CASSFPAPGLGGYTF. In nucleotides, the CDR3 is TGTGCCAGCAGCTTTCCCGCCCCAGGTTTGGGTGGCTACACCTTC.